Each of the 13 T cell receptor beta chains below was sequenced from the same sample in a study of beta chain features in type 1 diabetes. Study observations and caveats: There was a moderate but significant shortening of TCRB CDR3s in all four CD4+ subsets of Type 1 diabetes patients.

The investigators reverse transcribed all of the isolated RNA, so they sequenced expressed TCRB transcripts. Produced via immunoSEQ multiplex PCR; TCRdb's table is partial and in-frame only. The sample contains tens of thousands of clones, around 50% of which appear only once. These receptors' targets are unknown. The sample taken for sequencing was Tregs from blood. The receptor set was obtained from a woman aged 40 to 55 with type 1 diabetes.

This clone was observed a few times. The chain combines TRBV18 with TRBJ1-1, with D possibly matching TRBD1 (5 bases). In germline, CDR1 is KGHSH, CDR2 LQKENI. Trimming took 1 base from V and 7 from J, leaving 16 bases between them. The CDR3 length is 15 residues. In DNA, the CDR3 is TGTGCCAGCTCACCACTTTACCGGGACTCTCTTGAAGCTTTCTTT. This sequence encodes CASSPLYRDSLEAFF.

This clone has just one count. The V call is TRBV5-1, the J call TRBJ1-1; possibly TRBD1 for D (6 bases). Germline CDR1 and CDR2: SGHRS and YFSETQ. This CDR3 region has 15 residues. V lost 4 bases and J lost 4, with 17 bases in between. CDR3 sequence: CASSPDGRGSTEAFF. DNA for the CDR3: TGCGCCAGCAGCCCGGACGGCAGGGGATCCACTGAAGCTTTCTTT.

The chain joins TRBV15 to TRBJ2-6; a weak D match, TRBD2 (5 bases). The length of the CDR3 is 19 residues. Germline CDR1 and CDR2: LNHNV and YYDKDF (reference sequence). V gave up 3 bases and J gave up 0 bases, with 18 bases separating them. Written as DNA, the CDR3 is TGTGCCACCAGCAGGCCAACCGGGGAGACCAACTCTGGGGCCAACGTCCTGACTTTC. Amino acid sequence: CATSRPTGETNSGANVLTF.

This clone has only a few counts. The rearrangement links TRBV18 to TRBJ1-3; D is possibly TRBD1 (5 bases). CDR1 and CDR2 from the germline V gene are KGHSH and LQKENI. This CDR3 contains 16 residues. V lost 3 bases and J lost 1, with 13 bases in between. The CDR3 is CASSPSTGRSGNTIYF. The CDR3 nucleotides read TGTGCCAGCTCACCCTCCACAGGCCGATCTGGAAACACCATATATTTT.

V and J are TRBV7-2 and TRBJ2-5, with a weak D call TRBD2 (5 bases). Germline CDR1 reads SGHTA; CDR2 reads FQGNSA. V was clipped by 0 bases and J by 0 bases, with 8 bases between them. This CDR3 is 15 amino acids long. CDR3 coding DNA: TGTGCCAGCAGCTTAGCTCGAGGGTACCAAGAGACCCAGTACTTC. This codes for CASSLARGYQETQYF. Using reference TRBV7-2 and TRBJ2-5 for the parts outside the CDR3, the full variable domain is GAGVSQSPSNKVTEKGKDVELRCDPISGHTALYWYRQSLGQGLEFLIYFQGNSAPDKSGLPSDRFSAERTGGSVSTLTIQRTQQEDSAVYLCASSLARGYQETQYFGPGTRLLVL.

This clone was detected once. CDR3 in amino acids: CASSPGTLHNEQFF. CDR3 in DNA: TGTGCCAGCAGTCCAGGGACTTTACACAATGAGCAGTTCTTC. The V and J genes are TRBV6-6 and TRBJ2-1; D perhaps matches TRBD2 (6 bases). The germline V gene has CDR1 MNHNY and CDR2 SVGAGI (reference sequence). The CDR3 runs to 14 residues. The V and J ends lost 5 bases and 5 bases respectively, with 13 bases between them.

V and J are TRBV7-9 and TRBJ1-2; unclear D gene. This CDR3 region has 12 residues. Germline V CDR1 and CDR2: SEHNR, FQNEAQ (reference sequence). Trimming cost V 6 bases and J 2 bases, with 7 bases left between them. The CDR3: CASRAANYGYTF. CDR3 in DNA: TGTGCCAGCAGGGCGGCGAACTATGGCTACACCTTC.

This clone was seen only a few times. J is TRBJ2-3 and V is TRBV11-1; no firm D call. Germline V lookup: CDR1 SGHAT, CDR2 FQDESV (reference sequence). Trimming left V 3 bases short and J 3 bases short, with 13 bases between. The CDR3 covers 15 residues. The CDR3 region is CASSFRRDGTDTQYF. CDR3 in DNA: TGTGCCAGCAGCTTCCGGAGAGACGGGACAGATACGCAGTATTTT.

This clone was detected a few times. This sample includes further DNA sequences coding for the same CDR3. This chain connects TRBV4-1 to TRBJ1-2; 7 nucleotides line up with TRBD1. Looked up from germline, CDR1 is MGHRA and CDR2 is YSYEKL. The CDR3 has 14 amino acids. The junction had 6 bases not matched to a gene; V was cut back by 6 bases and J by 2 bases. The CDR3 sequence: CASSRPGGNYGYTF. CDR3 sequence (DNA): TGCGCCAGCAGTCGTCCAGGGGGGAACTATGGCTACACCTTC.

V is TRBV7-2 and J is TRBJ2-2; 13 bases align to TRBD2. CDR3 size: 18 residues. CDR1 and CDR2 from the germline V gene are SGHTA and FQGNSA. V shed 4 bases and J 5 bases; nucleotides not matched to a gene: 10. CDR3 coding DNA: TGTGCCAGCAGCTCCCAACTAGCGGGAGGGCCCGGGACCGGGGAGCTGTTTTTT. Its protein is CASSSQLAGGPGTGELFF.

V is TRBV27 and J is TRBJ1-6; 7 bases agree with TRBD1. Germline V CDR1 and CDR2: MNHEY, SMNVEV (reference sequence). The CDR3 spans 17 residues. Germline trimming cut 5 bases from V and 4 bases from J; bases unmatched to any gene: 11. The CDR3 nucleotides are TGTGCCAGCAGTATAGCTCCGGGACAGCCGTATAATTCACCCCTCCACTTT. Protein: CASSIAPGQPYNSPLHF.

The chain uses TRBV7-8 and TRBJ2-3; perhaps TRBD2 as D (6 bases). The CDR3 covers 14 residues. Deletions cut 5 bases from V and 0 bases from J, with 9 bases between. Germline CDR1 and CDR2: SGHVS and FQNEAQ. CDR3 residues: CASSMTSSTDTQYF. Here the CDR3 DNA reads TGTGCCAGCAGCATGACTAGTAGCACAGATACGCAGTATTTT.

The chain is built from TRBV28 and TRBJ1-2; D not resolved. V was trimmed by 7 bases and J by 0 bases, leaving 9 bases between them. Germline V gene lookup returns CDR1 MDHEN and CDR2 SYDVKM. This CDR3 is built from 13 residues. The CDR3 protein is CASNGPSNYGYTF. The CDR3 region has the DNA TGTGCCAGCAATGGCCCGTCTAACTATGGCTACACCTTC.